Listed below are T cell receptor beta chains from one sample, sequenced in a study of blood T cell repertoires in COVID-19. The data were produced by immunoSEQ multiplex PCR, yet TCRdb's version contains in-frame clones alone and is incomplete. The sample has 150,000 to 200,000 clones, about 88% seen once. The sequenced sample was peripheral blood. These receptors all come from a man aged 55 to 70 with COVID-19, enrolled during active disease. Both conserved end residues are part of each CDR3. Fields, in order: J gene, clone size, V gene, D gene, CDR3 DNA, CDR3 protein. A D gene is named only where the DNA matches it firmly. Clone size is stated in some rows and not others, as once, few, many or a class when expanded.

TRBJ1-3 NA TRBV18 NA TGTGCCAGCTCACCACTGCAGAAAAGCTCTGGAAACACCATATATTTT CASSPLQKSSGNTIYF
TRBJ2-3 NA TRBV7-2 NA TGTGCCAGCAGCATCCTACCGCGTGGCACAGATACGCAGTATTTT CASSILPRGTDTQYF
TRBJ1-1 NA TRBV6-5 NA TGTGCCAGTGACAGGACGAACACTGAAGCTTTCTTT CASDRTNTEAFF
TRBJ1-3 NA TRBV5-1 NA TGCGCCAGCAGCTTGGCCGGGGGTTCAGGAAACACCATATATTTT CASSLAGGSGNTIYF
TRBJ2-3 NA TRBV5-1 TRBD1 TGCGCCAGCAGCTTGAAGCGGACAGGGGGTATCGATACGCAGTATTTT CASSLKRTGGIDTQYF
TRBJ1-1 NA TRBV6-1 NA TGTGCCAGCAGTGAAGCCTCTTACAGGGTCGGGACTGAAGCTTTCTTT CASSEASYRVGTEAFF
TRBJ1-5 once TRBV5-6 TRBD1 TGTGCCAGCAGCTACGCAGGGGGCGCCCAGCCCCAGCATTTT CASSYAGGAQPQHF
TRBJ1-4 NA TRBV27 NA TGTGCCAGCAGACAAATACAGGGCCGCAGTGAAAAACTGTTTTTT CASRQIQGRSEKLFF
TRBJ2-1 NA TRBV15 NA TGTGCCACCAGCAGAGGACAGGAAACCAATGAGCAGTTCTTC CATSRGQETNEQFF
TRBJ2-7 NA TRBV11-2 TRBD2 TGTGCCAGCAGCTTAATGGCTAGCGGGAGCGGCGAGCAGTACTTC CASSLMASGSGEQYF
TRBJ2-5 NA TRBV5-4 NA TGTGCCAGCAGCCACCCGTCGGGGGGCGCGTTAGAGACCCAGTACTTC CASSHPSGGALETQYF
TRBJ2-7 NA TRBV28 TRBD1 TGTGCCAGCAGCCTCCCCGGGACAGGAGCTTACGAGCAGTACTTC CASSLPGTGAYEQYF
TRBJ1-1 NA TRBV11-3 NA TGTGCCAGCAGCTTTTCAGGGAACACTGAAGCTTTCTTT CASSFSGNTEAFF
TRBJ1-2 few TRBV5-1 NA TGCGCCAGCAGCTACCTTGACAAGTCCTATGGCTACACCTTC CASSYLDKSYGYTF
TRBJ2-7 NA TRBV12-3/TRBV12-4 NA TGTGCCAGCAGTTTAGGTGAGGGCTACGAGCAGTACTTC CASSLGEGYEQYF
TRBJ2-7 NA TRBV18 NA TGTGCCAGCTCACCCTCCGTCGGCTCCTACGAGCAGTACTTC CASSPSVGSYEQYF
TRBJ1-2 few TRBV27 TRBD1 TGTGCCAGCAGCATGACAGGGGTGGGCGGCTACACCTTC CASSMTGVGGYTF
TRBJ1-1 NA TRBV6-5 TRBD1 TGTGCCAGCACCCCCAGGGGGTTCGCTGAAGCTTTCTTT CASTPRGFAEAFF
TRBJ2-1 NA TRBV19 TRBD2 TGTGCCAGTACCCATCCAGGCGGGAGGTACAATGAGCAGTTCTTC CASTHPGGRYNEQFF
TRBJ2-3 NA TRBV10-1 TRBD2 TGCGCCATTCGGACTAGCGGGGGGGCCAAAGATACGCAGTATTTT CAIRTSGGAKDTQYF
TRBJ1-5 NA TRBV5-4 TRBD1 TGTGCCAGCAGCACAGGGACAGGCCTTAATCAGCCCCAGCATTTT CASSTGTGLNQPQHF
TRBJ2-5 NA TRBV5-5 NA TGTGCCAGTTCGCGAGGGCTGGAGACCCAGTACTTC CASSRGLETQYF
TRBJ1-5 NA TRBV29-1 NA TGCAGCGTTGCAACAGACAGCAATCAGCCCCAGCATTTT CSVATDSNQPQHF
TRBJ1-2 NA TRBV19 NA TGTGCCAGTAGTAACAGAAACTATGGCTACACCTTC CASSNRNYGYTF
TRBJ2-7 once TRBV14 NA TGTGCCAGCAGCCAAGATCAGGGGCCGAACCGGATGCAGTACTTC CASSQDQGPNRMQYF
TRBJ2-4 NA TRBV5-4 NA TGTGCCAGCAGCTTGCCAGGGGCAGACATTCAGTACTTC CASSLPGADIQYF
TRBJ1-4 NA TRBV19 NA TGTGCCAGTAGTATCTCGGTCCCAACTAATGAAAAACTGTTTTTT CASSISVPTNEKLFF
TRBJ2-2 NA TRBV24-1 TRBD1 TGTGCCACCAGTGACGCCTTGGGACAGAGAAACACCGGGGAGCTGTTTTTT CATSDALGQRNTGELFF
TRBJ1-2 NA TRBV19 NA TGTGCCAGTAGTATCAGACAGACGTCGTCTCCTTTCAGTAACTATGGCTACACCTTC CASSIRQTSSPFSNYGYTF
TRBJ1-1 NA TRBV28 NA TGTGCCAGCAGTTTAGACAGGCGATACATGAACACTGAAGCTTTCTTT CASSLDRRYMNTEAFF
TRBJ1-4 few TRBV7-2 NA TGTGCCAGCAGCTTAGCTTTCGGAGCAACTAATGAAAAACTGTTTTTT CASSLAFGATNEKLFF
TRBJ1-4 few TRBV3-1/TRBV3-2 NA TGTGCCAGCAGCCATCCAGGGGCGGTAGGTGAAAAACTGTTTTTT CASSHPGAVGEKLFF
TRBJ2-7 once TRBV19 NA TGTGCCAGTACCCAGGGTGATTCCTACGAGCAGTACTTC CASTQGDSYEQYF
TRBJ2-7 NA TRBV19 TRBD1 TGTGCCACCGAGTCGGGACAGGTATACTCCTACGAGCAGTACTTC CATESGQVYSYEQYF
TRBJ2-1 NA TRBV9 TRBD2 TGTGCCAGCAGCGTAGGGCGGGTAGCGGGACTCCCCGGCAATGAGCAGTTCTTC CASSVGRVAGLPGNEQFF
TRBJ1-2 NA TRBV9 TRBD1 TGTGCCAGCAGCACCGGGACAGGGGGCCCCTCCGGCTATGGCTACACCTTC CASSTGTGGPSGYGYTF
TRBJ1-2 NA TRBV6-6 NA TGTGCCAGCAGTTTGGACAGTTCGAGCTATGGCTACACCTTC CASSLDSSSYGYTF
TRBJ1-2 NA TRBV7-9 NA TGTGCCAGCAGCTTGGGCCTCAACTATGGCTACACCTTC CASSLGLNYGYTF
TRBJ2-5 NA TRBV10-3 NA TGTGCCATCAGTGAGTCTCTCCAGGAGACCCAGTACTTC CAISESLQETQYF
TRBJ2-7 NA TRBV13 TRBD2 TGTGCCAGCAGCATAACTAGCGGGGGGGCCTACGAGCAGTACTTC CASSITSGGAYEQYF
TRBJ1-2 NA TRBV6-5 NA TGTGCCGTCCGAACTGACAGGAACTATGGCTACACCTTC CAVRTDRNYGYTF
TRBJ2-7 NA TRBV7-9 NA TGTGCCAGCAGCTTCAACATCAACGAGCAGTACTTC CASSFNINEQYF